What follows is one TCR beta chain and its context. The data derive from a study of blood T cell repertoires in COVID-19. Trimming removed 5 bases at V and 0 bases at J, with 16 bases between. Germline CDR1 and CDR2: MDHEN and SYDVKM. The CDR3 loop spans 16 amino acids. The study drew participants aged about 18 to 89 years from roughly 25 US areas. Profiled with immunoSEQ multiplex PCR; TCRdb holds only in-frame clones, not every one. The repertoire consists of 180,000 or so clones, with roughly 88% occurring once and the leading ten covering roughly 5.9%. The chain recombines TRBV28 with TRBJ1-2; maybe TRBD1 (6 bases). Sequences were obtained from PBMCs or T cells enriched from blood (not recorded which). The clonotype comes from a man aged 35 to 55 with acute COVID-19. CDR3 amino acids: CASSPPGQQANYGYTF. CDR3 coding DNA: TGTGCCAGCAGTCCCCCGGGACAACAAGCTAACTATGGCTACACCTTC.